The clone carrying this T cell receptor beta chain was found a few times. The CDR3 is 13 amino acids. Germline CDR1 LNHDA, CDR2 SQIVND (reference sequence). The ends were cut back, 6 bases at V and 5 bases at J, with 13 bases in the middle. This entry belongs to a study of CD8+ T cells in alopecia areata. Starting from PBMCs, sorting isolated CD4+ and CD8+ T cells. Extraction and reverse transcription of RNA yielded cDNA as the sequencing template. Data came from immunoSEQ multiplex PCR; TCRdb stores just in-frame clones and leaves some out. The data show under 250,000 clones, roughly three fifths seen once.

The receptor's source is a human donor in good health. The chain recombines TRBV19 with TRBJ1-1; D is unclear. The sample taken for sequencing was CD8+ T cells sorted from blood. In nucleotides, the CDR3 is TGTGCCAGTAGCTCCAATGGTGTAACTGAAGCTTTCTTT. This gives the protein CASSSNGVTEAFF.